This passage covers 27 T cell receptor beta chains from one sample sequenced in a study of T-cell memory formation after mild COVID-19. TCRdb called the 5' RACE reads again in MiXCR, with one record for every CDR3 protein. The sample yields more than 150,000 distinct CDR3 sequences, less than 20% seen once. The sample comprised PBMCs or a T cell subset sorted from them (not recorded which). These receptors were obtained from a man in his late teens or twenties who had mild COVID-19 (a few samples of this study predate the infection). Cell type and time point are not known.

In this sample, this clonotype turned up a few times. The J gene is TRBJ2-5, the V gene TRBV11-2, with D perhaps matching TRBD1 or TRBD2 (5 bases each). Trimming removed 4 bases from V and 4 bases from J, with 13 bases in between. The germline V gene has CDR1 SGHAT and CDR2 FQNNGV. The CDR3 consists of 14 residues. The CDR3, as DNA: TGTGCCAGCAGCTGGGACCCGGTCGGAGAGACCCAGTACTTC. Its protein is CASSWDPVGETQYF.

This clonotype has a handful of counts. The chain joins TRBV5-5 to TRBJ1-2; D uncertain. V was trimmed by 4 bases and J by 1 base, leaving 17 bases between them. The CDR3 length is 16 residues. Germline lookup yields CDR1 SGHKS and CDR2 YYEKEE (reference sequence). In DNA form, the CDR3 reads TGTGCCAGCAGCCCCTTCTTCGGGAGGGATAACTATGGCTACACCTTC. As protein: CASSPFFGRDNYGYTF.

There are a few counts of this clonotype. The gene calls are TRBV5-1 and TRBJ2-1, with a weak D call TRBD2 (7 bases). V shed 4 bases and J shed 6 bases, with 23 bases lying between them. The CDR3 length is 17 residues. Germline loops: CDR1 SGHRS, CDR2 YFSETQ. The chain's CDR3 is CASSRGTTVILGNEQFF. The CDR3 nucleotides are TGCGCCAGCAGCAGGGGGACTACCGTCATACTGGGCAATGAGCAGTTCTTC.

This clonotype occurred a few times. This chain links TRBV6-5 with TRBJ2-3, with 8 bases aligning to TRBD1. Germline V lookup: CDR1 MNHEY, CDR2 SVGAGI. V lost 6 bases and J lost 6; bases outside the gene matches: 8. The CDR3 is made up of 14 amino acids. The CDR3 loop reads CASSPRTGRDTQYF. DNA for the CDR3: TGTGCCAGCAGCCCTCGGACAGGGAGGGATACGCAGTATTTT.

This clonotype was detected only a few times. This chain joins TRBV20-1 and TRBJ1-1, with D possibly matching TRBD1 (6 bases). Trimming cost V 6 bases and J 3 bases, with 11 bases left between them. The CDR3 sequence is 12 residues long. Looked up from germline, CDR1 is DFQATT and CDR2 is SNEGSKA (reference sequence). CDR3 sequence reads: CSAKGGYTEAFF. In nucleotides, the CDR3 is TGCAGTGCAAAGGGGGGGTACACTGAAGCTTTCTTT.

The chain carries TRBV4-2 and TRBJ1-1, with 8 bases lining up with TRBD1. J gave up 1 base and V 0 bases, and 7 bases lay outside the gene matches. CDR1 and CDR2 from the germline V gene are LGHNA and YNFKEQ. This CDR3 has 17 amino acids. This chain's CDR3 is CASSQEVRGLENTEAFF. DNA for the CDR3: TGTGCCAGCAGCCAAGAGGTCAGGGGGCTGGAGAACACTGAAGCTTTCTTT.

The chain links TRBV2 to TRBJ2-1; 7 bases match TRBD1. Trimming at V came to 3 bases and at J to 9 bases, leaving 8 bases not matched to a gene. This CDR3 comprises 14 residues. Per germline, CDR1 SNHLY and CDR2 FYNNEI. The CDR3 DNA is TGTGCCAGCAGTGAGATGACAGGGTACGTTGAGCAGTTCTTC. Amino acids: CASSEMTGYVEQFF.

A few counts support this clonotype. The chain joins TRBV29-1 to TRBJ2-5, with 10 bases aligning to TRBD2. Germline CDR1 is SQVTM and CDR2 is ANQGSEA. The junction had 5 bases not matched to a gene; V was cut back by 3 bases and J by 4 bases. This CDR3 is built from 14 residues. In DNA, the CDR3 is TGCAGCGTTGAGTATAGCGGGGGGCGAGAGACCCAGTACTTC. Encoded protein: CSVEYSGGRETQYF.

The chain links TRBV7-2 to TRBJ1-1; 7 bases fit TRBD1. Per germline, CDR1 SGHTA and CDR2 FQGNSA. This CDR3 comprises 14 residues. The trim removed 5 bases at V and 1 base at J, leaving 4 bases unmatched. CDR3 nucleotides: TGTGCCAGCAGCCCGGACAGGAGGAACACTGAAGCTTTCTTT. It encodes CASSPDRRNTEAFF.

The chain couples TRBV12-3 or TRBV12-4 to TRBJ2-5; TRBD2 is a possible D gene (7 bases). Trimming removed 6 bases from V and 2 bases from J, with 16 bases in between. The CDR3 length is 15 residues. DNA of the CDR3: TGTGCCAGCAGCCCGGGGGCGGGGGTTCAAGAGACCCAGTACTTC. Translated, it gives CASSPGAGVQETQYF.

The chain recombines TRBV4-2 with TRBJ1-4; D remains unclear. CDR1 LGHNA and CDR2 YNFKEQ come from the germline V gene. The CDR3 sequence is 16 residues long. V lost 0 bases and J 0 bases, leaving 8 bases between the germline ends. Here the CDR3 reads CASSQEGGTTNEKLFF. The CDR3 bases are TGTGCCAGCAGCCAAGAGGGAGGAACAACTAATGAAAAACTGTTTTTT.

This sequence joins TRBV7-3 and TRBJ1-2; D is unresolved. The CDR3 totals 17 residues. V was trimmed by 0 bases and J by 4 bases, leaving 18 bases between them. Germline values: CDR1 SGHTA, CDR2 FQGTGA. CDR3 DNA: TGTGCCAGCAGCTTAACGCTAAGGACGGCGGCACTCTATGGCTACACCTTC. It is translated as CASSLTLRTAALYGYTF.

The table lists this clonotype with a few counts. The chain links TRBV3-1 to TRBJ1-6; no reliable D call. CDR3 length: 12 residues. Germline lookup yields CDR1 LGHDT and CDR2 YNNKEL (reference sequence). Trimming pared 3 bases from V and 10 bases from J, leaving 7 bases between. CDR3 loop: CASSQGRSPLHF. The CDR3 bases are TGTGCCAGCAGCCAGGGGAGGTCACCCCTCCACTTT. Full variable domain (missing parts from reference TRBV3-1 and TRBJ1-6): DTAVSQTPKYLVTQMGNDKSIKCEQNLGHDTMYWYKQDSKKFLKIMFSYNNKELIINETVPNRFSPKSPDKAHLNLHINSLELGDSAVYFCASSQGRSPLHFGNGTRLTVT.

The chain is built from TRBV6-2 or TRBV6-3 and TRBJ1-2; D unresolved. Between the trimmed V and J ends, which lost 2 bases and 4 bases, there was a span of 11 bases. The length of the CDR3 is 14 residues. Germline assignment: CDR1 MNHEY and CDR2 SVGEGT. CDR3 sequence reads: CASSYIGPFYGYTF. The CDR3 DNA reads TGTGCCAGCAGTTACATCGGACCGTTCTATGGCTACACCTTC.

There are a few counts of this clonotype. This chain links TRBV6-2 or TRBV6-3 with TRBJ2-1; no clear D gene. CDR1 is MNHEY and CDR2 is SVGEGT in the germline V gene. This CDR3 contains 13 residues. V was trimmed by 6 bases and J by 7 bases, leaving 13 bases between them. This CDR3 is CASSFVPSNEQFF. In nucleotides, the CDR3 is TGTGCCAGCAGCTTCGTGCCCTCTAATGAGCAGTTCTTC.

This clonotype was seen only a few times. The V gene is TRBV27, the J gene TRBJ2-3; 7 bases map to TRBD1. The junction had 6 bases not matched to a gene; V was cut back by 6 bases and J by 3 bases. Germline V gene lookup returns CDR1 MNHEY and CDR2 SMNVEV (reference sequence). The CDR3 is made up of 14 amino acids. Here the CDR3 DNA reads TGTGCCAGCAGCAGAATACAGGGGACAGATACGCAGTATTTT. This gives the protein CASSRIQGTDTQYF.

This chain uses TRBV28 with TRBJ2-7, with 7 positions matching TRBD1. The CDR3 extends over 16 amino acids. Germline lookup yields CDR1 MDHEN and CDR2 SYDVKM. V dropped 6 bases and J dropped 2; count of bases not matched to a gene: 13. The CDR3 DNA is TGTGCCAGCAGCCCACGAGTAGGACAGGCCACCTACGAGCAGTACGTC. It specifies CASSPRVGQATYEQYV.

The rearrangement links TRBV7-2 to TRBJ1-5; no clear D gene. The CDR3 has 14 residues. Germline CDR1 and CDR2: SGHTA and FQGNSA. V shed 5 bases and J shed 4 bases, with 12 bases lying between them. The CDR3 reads CASSPGPQNQPQHF. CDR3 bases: TGTGCCAGCAGCCCTGGGCCCCAGAATCAGCCCCAGCATTTT.

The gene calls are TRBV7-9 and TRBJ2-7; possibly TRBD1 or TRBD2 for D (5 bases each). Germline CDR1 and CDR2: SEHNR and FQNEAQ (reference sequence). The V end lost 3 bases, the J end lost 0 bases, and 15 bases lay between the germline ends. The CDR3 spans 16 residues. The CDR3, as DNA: TGTGCCAGCAGCTTTGGCTCCGGGACCATCTCCTACGAGCAGTACTTC. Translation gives CASSFGSGTISYEQYF.

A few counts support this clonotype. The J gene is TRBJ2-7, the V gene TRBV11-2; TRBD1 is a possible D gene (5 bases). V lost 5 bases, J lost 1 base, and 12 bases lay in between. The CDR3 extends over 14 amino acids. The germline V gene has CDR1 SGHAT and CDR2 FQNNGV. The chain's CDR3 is CASSLQDGSYEQYF. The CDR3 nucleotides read TGTGCCAGCAGCCTACAGGACGGATCCTACGAGCAGTACTTC.

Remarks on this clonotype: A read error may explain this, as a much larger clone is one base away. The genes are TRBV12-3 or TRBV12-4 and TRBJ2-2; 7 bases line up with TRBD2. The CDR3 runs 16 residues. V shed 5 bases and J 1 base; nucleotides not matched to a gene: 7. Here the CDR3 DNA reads TGTGCCAGCAGTCACCGGACGGGGGGGAACACCGGGGAGCTGTTTTTT. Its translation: CASSHRTGGNTGELFF.

CDR3 nucleotide sequence: TGCAGCGCCGTTACCGGGACAGCCTTACAGCCCCAGCATTTT. This encodes CSAVTGTALQPQHF. The rearrangement links TRBV29-1 to TRBJ1-5; 7 bases fit TRBD1. Germline V CDR1 and CDR2: SQVTM, ANQGSEA. V lost 7 bases, J lost 7 bases, and 13 bases stayed unmatched. The CDR3 has 14 residues.

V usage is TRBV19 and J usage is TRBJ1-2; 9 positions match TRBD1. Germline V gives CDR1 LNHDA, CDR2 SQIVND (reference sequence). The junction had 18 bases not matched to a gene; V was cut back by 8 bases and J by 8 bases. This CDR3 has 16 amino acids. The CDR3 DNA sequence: TGTGCCAGTCAGAGCGCCGGGACAGGGTTTGTTGCGGGCTACACCTTC. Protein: CASQSAGTGFVAGYTF.

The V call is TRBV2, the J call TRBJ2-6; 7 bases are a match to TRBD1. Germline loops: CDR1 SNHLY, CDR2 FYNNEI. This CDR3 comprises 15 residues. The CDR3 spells CAGTDPRSGANVLTF. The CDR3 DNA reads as TGTGCGGGGACAGATCCCAGGTCTGGGGCCAACGTCCTGACTTTC. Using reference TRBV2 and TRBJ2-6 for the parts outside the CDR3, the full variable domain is EPEVTQTPSHQVTQMGQEVILRCVPISNHLYFYWYRQILGQKVEFLVSFYNNEISEKSEIFDDQFSVERPDGSNFTLKIRSTKLEDSAMYFCAGTDPRSGANVLTFGAGSRLTVL.

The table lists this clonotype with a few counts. The DNA of the CDR3 is TGCGCCAGCAGCCCCCAAGGGTACGGGACCCAGTACTTC. The encoded protein is CASSPQGYGTQYF. This chain links TRBV5-1 with TRBJ2-5; no clear D gene. Trimming took off 4 bases at V and 7 bases at J, with 14 bases between the two ends. CDR1 is SGHRS, CDR2 YFSETQ, per germline. The CDR3 loop spans 13 amino acids.

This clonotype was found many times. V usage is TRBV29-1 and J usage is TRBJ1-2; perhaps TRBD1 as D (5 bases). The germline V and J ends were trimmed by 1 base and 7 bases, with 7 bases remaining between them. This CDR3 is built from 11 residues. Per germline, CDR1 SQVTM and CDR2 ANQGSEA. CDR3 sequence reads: CSVEAGGGYTF. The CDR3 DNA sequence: TGCAGCGTTGAAGCTGGGGGTGGCTACACCTTC.

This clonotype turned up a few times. The CDR3 region is CASSLRRGNTDTQYF. Written as DNA, the CDR3 is TGTGCCAGCAGTTTGAGGCGGGGGAACACAGATACGCAGTATTTT. This rearrangement joins TRBV12-3 or TRBV12-4 to TRBJ2-3; 7 bases match TRBD2. This CDR3 comprises 15 residues. J lost 2 bases, V lost 3 bases, and 5 bases had no gene match.